This paragraph covers one T cell receptor beta chain sequence. The antigen remains undetermined. Sequencing templates came from extracted RNA that was reverse transcribed into cDNA. Produced via immunoSEQ multiplex PCR; TCRdb's table is partial and in-frame only. Of 200,000 or so clones in the sample, approximately 52% were seen once. The germline V gene encodes CDR1 MNHEY and CDR2 SMNVEV (reference sequence). This CDR3 has 14 residues. V was pared by 7 bases and J by 5 bases, with 17 bases between. This specimen comes from a study of CD8+ T cells in alopecia areata. Study-wide context: Oral tofacitinib, 5 to 10 mg twice daily, was given in an open-label trial.

Points from the study as a whole: Compared with normal scalp, lesional scalp had higher clonality and more expanded CD8+ clones.

Collection of lesional scalp punch biopsies and peripheral blood was performed in alopecia areata patients. Both CD4+ and CD8+ T cells were separated by sorting PBMCs. Sample: CD4+ T cells sorted from blood, taken at week 0. The sequence derives from a human donor with alopecia areata. The V call is TRBV27, the J call TRBJ1-1; D is unresolved. CDR3 sequence: CASIPNGGWTEAFF. The CDR3 nucleotides read TGTGCCAGCATTCCAAATGGCGGGTGGACTGAAGCTTTCTTT.